This TCR beta chain stems from a study of CD8+ T cells in alopecia areata. Treatment here: oral pan-JAK inhibitor, 5-10 mg twice daily. RNA was extracted and reverse transcribed into cDNA as the sequencing template. This table comes from immunoSEQ multiplex PCR, and its TCRdb copy is limited to in-frame clones, with some not included. This sample has roughly 120,000 clones, with about 59% found just once. V was clipped by 0 bases and J by 3 bases, with 3 bases between them. Germline-derived CDR1 and CDR2 are SGHDN and FVKESK. The CDR3 is made up of 12 amino acids. The sequencing used CD8+ T cells sorted from blood, collected at week 24, from a patient treated with tofacitinib. The TCR sequence derives from a human donor with alopecia areata. The rearrangement joins TRBV14 to TRBJ2-7; D not resolved. The CDR3 DNA reads TGTGCCAGCAGCCAAGAGGACTACGAGCAGTACTTC. It codes for CASSQEDYEQYF.